This TCR beta chain is from a study of blood T cell repertoires in COVID-19. Study context: Some COVID-19 samples were acute and others convalescent; all came from the United States, Italy and Spain.

Per germline, CDR1 MGHDK and CDR2 SYGVNS. The J segment lost 3 bases and the V segment lost 4 bases, leaving 8 bases of the junction unmatched. The CDR3 extends over 16 amino acids. Source study methods: Reference gene primer amplification in the assay estimated nucleated cell counts. Measured with immunoSEQ multiplex PCR; TCRdb has only the in-frame clones, and not every one. V and J calls and clone size are those listed in that table; D and trimming were worked out from the DNA. The repertoire has fewer than 250,000 clones, approximately 84% of them found once; the top ten carry under 2%. The chain links TRBV25-1 to TRBJ1-4; TRBD1 matches at 7 bases. Sequenced sample: peripheral blood. This TCR derives from an elderly woman with acute or convalescent COVID-19. CDR3: CASSARGQAPNEKLFF. CDR3 nucleotide sequence: TGTGCCAGCAGTGCCCGAGGACAGGCACCTAATGAAAAACTGTTTTTT.